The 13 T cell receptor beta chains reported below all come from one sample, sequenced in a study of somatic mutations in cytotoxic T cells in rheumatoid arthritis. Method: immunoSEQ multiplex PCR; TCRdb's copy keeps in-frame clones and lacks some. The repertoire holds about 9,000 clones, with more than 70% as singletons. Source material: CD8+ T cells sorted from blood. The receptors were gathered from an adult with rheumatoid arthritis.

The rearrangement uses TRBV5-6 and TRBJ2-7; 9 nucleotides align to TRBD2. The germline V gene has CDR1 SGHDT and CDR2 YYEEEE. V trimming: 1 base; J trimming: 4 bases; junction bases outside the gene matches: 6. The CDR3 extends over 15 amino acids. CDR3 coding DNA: TGTGCCAGCAGCTTGTTGGCGGGGGGGCCGTACGAGCAGTACGTC. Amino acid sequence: CASSLLAGGPYEQYV.

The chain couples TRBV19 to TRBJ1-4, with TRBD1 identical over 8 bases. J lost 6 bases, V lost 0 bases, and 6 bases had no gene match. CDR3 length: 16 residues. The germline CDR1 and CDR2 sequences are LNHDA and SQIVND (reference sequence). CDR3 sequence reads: CASSIDPATGDEKLFF. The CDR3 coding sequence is TGTGCCAGTAGTATAGACCCCGCGACAGGGGATGAAAAACTGTTTTTT.

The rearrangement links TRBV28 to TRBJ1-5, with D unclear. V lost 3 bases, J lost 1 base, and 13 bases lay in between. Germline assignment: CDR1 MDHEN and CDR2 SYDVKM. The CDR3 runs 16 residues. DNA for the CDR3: TGTGCCAGCAGTTTTCCCCGATCCGGGAGCAATCAGCCCCAGCATTTT. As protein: CASSFPRSGSNQPQHF.

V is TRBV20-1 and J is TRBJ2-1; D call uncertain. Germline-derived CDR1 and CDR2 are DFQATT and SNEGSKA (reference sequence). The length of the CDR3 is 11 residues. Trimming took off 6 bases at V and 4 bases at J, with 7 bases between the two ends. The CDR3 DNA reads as TGCAGTGCCTTATTATACAATGAGCAGTTCTTC. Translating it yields CSALLYNEQFF.

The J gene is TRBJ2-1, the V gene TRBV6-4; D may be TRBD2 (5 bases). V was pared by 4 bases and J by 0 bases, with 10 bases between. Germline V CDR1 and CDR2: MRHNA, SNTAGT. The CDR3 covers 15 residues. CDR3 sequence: CASSAEGSSYNEQFF. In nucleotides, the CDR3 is TGTGCCAGCAGTGCAGAAGGGAGCTCCTACAATGAGCAGTTCTTC.

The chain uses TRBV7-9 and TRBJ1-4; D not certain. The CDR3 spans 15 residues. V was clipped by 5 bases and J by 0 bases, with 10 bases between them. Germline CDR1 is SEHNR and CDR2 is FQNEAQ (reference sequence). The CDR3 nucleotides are TGTGCCAGCAGCGCAGACATCTCAACTAATGAAAAACTGTTTTTT. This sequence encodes CASSADISTNEKLFF.

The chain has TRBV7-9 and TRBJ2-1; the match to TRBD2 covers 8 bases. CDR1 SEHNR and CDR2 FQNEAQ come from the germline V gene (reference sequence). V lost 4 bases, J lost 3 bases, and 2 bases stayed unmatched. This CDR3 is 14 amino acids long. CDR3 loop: CASSSGTSYNEQFF. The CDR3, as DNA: TGTGCCAGCAGCTCCGGGACTAGCTACAATGAGCAGTTCTTC.

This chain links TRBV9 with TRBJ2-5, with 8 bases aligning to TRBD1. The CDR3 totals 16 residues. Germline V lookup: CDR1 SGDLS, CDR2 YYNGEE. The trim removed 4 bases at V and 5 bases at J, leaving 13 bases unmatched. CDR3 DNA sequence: TGTGCCAGCAGCCCTCAAGGACAGGGATCGTGGGAGACCCAGTACTTC. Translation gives CASSPQGQGSWETQYF.

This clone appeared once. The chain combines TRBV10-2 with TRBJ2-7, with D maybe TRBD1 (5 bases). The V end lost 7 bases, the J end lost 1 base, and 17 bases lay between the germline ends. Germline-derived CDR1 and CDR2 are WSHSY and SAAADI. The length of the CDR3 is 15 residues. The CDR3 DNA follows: TGCGCCAGCACCGACCCGAAACAGGTTTCCTACGAGCAGTACTTC. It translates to CASTDPKQVSYEQYF.

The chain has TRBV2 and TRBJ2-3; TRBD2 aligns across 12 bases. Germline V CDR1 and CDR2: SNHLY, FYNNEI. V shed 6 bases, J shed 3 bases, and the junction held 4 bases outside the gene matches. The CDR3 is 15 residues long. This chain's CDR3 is CASRGLAGKTDTQYF. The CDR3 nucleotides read TGTGCCAGCAGGGGACTAGCGGGTAAGACAGATACGCAGTATTTT.

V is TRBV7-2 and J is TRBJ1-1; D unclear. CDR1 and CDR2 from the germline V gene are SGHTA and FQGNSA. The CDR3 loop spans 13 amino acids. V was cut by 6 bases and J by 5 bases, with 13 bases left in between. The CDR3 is CASRSTLGTEAFF. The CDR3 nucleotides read TGTGCCAGCAGGTCGACTTTAGGGACTGAAGCTTTCTTT.

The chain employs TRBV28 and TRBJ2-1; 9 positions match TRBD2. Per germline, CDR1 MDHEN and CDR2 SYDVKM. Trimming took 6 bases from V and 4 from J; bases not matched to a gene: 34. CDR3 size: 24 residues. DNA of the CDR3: TGTGCCAGCAGCGATAGCTTAGGAATAGCGGGAGTTCCTAATCGTCGCGGACTATACAATGAGCAGTTCTTC. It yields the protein CASSDSLGIAGVPNRRGLYNEQFF.

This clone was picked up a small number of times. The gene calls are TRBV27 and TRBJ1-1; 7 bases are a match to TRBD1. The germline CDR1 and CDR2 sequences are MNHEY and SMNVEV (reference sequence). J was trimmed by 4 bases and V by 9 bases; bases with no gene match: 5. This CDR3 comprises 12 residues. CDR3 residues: CASYSGGTEAFF. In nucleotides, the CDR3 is TGTGCCAGTTACTCAGGGGGCACTGAAGCTTTCTTT.